This T cell receptor (beta chain) comes out of a study of esophageal squamous cell carcinoma under preoperative chemotherapy. Study-level information: TCR repertoires were profiled from both peripheral blood T cells and tumor-infiltrating lymphocytes.

Of note for this clonotype: What it recognizes is unknown.

TCRdb redid the calling of the PCR reads with MiXCR, one entry per CDR3 protein. This sample has over 13,000 distinct CDR3 sequences, with roughly 60% found just once. Study results and limitations: Tumor-infiltrating lymphocytes showed no significant post-chemotherapy TCR diversity increase, unlike peripheral T cells.

V lost 1 base and J 5 bases, leaving 14 bases between the germline ends. The CDR3 extends over 15 amino acids. Germline V gene lookup returns CDR1 SGHTA and CDR2 FQGNSA. Time point described: before preoperative PTX-NDP chemotherapy. Sample collection occurred from a patient given preoperative chemotherapy. The chain has TRBV7-2 and TRBJ2-5; D unresolved. The TCR originated in a human donor with esophageal squamous cell carcinoma. The donor label of this sample is uncertain. The CDR3 protein is CASSLDGPWRETQYF. The CDR3 bases are TGTGCCAGCAGCTTAGATGGACCTTGGCGGGAGACCCAGTACTTC.